The entry below describes one T cell receptor (beta chain). Its specific antigen is unknown. No base qualities exist here, and no much larger clone lies one base off it. The sample is drawn from a study of siplizumab effects on memory and regulatory T cells (dated by TCRdb to between 2017 and 2020). About the study as a whole: The study examined how the anti-CD2 antibody siplizumab affects alloreactive T-cell subsets in allogeneic mixed lymphocyte reactions built from human PBMCs.

The paper's findings and limits, for the study overall: For roughly 75-97% of proliferating CD4+ or CD8+ clones, no naive or memory phenotype could be assigned. Sequences below about 10^-5 frequency were poorly captured, so only a minor fraction of alloreactive clones could be mapped to unstimulated subsets. No functional confirmation was obtained for the suppressive function of proliferating Tregs from siplizumab cultures. Greater diversity appeared to be present in unstimulated naive T cells than in memory T cells, and a substantial contribution to the alloresponse seemed to be made by naive cells. Of the alloreactive CD4+ clones that could be mapped, the Treg-derived share averaged around 70% with siplizumab compared with around 27% in control reactions. The cumulative frequency of alloreactive sequences that could be traced back to unstimulated CD4+ memory T cells was significantly reduced by siplizumab.

TCRbeta CDR3 sequencing was performed on sorted unstimulated T cells and on proliferating T cells recovered from mixed lymphocyte reactions. Fresh whole blood from fewer than 12 HLA-typed healthy donors was used to isolate PBMCs. To map where alloreactive clones came from, CD4+ non-regulatory T cells in the unstimulated state were FACS-sorted. Between the V and J ends, shortened by 3 bases and 0 bases respectively, the junction contains 8 bases. There are 15 amino acids in the CDR3, from cysteine to phenylalanine inclusive. CDR3 DNA only is kept here, 45 bases in frame from base 1. Via the germline V gene (reference sequence), CDR1 is SEHNR and CDR2 FQNEAQ. The receptor library was made with the immunoSEQ multiplex PCR assay. Each sample had roughly 90,000 TCR templates assayed by the deep sequencing platform. Genomic DNA extracted from sorted T cells was used for TCRbeta CDR3 sequencing. Per the source publication's procedure: The R programming language was used for the clonal analysis of the TCRbeta CDR3 data. Unstimulated samples were compared with post-reaction CFSE-low samples to define alloreactive CD4+ and CD8+ clones. Regulatory or non-regulatory origin was assigned to alloreactive CD4+ clones by matching of sequences to sorted unstimulated Treg and non-Treg repertoires. TCRdb holds this immuneACCESS table with in-frame rearrangements only. Some clones are missing; in checked studies, unresolved V genes explain under half, and the rest has no known cause. V and J calls and clone size are copied from that table; D and trimming were computed from the DNA. Here the sample has around 110,000 clones; 94% occur a single time. Roughly 1.5% of the sample is in the top ten clones.

The TCR originated in a human donor in good health. Sequenced sample: non-Treg CD4+ T cells sorted from blood. The sample's cell subset or site label, decoded: FACS-sorted unstimulated CD4+ non-regulatory T cells. The chain joins TRBV7-9 to TRBJ2-2; TRBD2 is possibly the D segment (6 matching bases). For the CDR3, the sequence is CASSFAGTNTGELFF. The nucleotide sequence is TGTGCCAGCAGCTTCGCGGGGACGAACACCGGGGAGCTGTTTTTT.